This TCR beta chain emerged from a study of cytomegalovirus exposure and HLA in healthy donors. Vbeta (60) and Jbeta (13) primers were used in the PCR. Clones were sequenced by immunoSEQ multiplex PCR, and TCRdb holds only the in-frame ones, with some missing. The listing contains about 200,000 clones. CDR1 and CDR2 (germline): MDHEN, SYDVKM. The CDR3 extends over 18 amino acids. Unmatched junction bases numbered 13, after V lost 3 bases and J lost 3 bases. The genes are TRBV28 and TRBJ2-2; 7 bases agree with TRBD2. The sequencing input was PBMCs. This TCR was recovered from a man younger than 45 in good health and CMV-seronegative. CDR3 amino acids: CASSFRLGLAADTGELFF. The CDR3 coding sequence is TGTGCCAGCAGTTTTCGTTTAGGGCTAGCGGCCGACACCGGGGAGCTGTTTTTT. Using reference TRBV28 and TRBJ2-2 for the parts outside the CDR3, the full variable domain is DVKVTQSSRYLVKRTGEKVFLECVQDMDHENMFWYRQDPGLGLRLIYFSYDVKMKEKGDIPEGYSVSREKKERFSLILESASTNQTSMYLCASSFRLGLAADTGELFFGEGSRLTVL.